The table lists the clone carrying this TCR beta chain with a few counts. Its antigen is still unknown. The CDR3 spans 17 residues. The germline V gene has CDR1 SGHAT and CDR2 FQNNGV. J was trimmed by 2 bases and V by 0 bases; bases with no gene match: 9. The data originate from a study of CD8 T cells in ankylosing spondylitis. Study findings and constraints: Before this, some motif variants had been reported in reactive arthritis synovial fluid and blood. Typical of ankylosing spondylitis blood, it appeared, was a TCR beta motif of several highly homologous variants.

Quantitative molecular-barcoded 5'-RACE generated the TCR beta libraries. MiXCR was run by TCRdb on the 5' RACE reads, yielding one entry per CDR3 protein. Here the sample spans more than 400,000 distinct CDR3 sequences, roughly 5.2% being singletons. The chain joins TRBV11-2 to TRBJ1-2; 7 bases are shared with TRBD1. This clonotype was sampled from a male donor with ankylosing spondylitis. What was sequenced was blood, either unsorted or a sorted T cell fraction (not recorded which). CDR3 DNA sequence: TGTGCCAGCAGCTTAGATCCCCGGGACAGTCGAAACTATGGCTACACCTTC. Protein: CASSLDPRDSRNYGYTF.